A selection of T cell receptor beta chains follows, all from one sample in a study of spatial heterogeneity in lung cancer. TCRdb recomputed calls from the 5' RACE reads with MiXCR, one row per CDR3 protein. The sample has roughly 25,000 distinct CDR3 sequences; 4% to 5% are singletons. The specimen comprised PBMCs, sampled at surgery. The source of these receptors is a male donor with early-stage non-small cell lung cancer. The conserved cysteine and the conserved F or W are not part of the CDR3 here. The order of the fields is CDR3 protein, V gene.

ASRPYQGVGTEAF TRBV28
ASDSPGDEQF TRBV12-3/TRBV12-4
SARREWGSGSGANVLT TRBV20-1
ASSLGTQSNQPQH TRBV5-1
ASSYSRSFDHYNEQF TRBV6-5
ASRAGVGETQY TRBV2
ASSFSGTSGPSYEQY TRBV28
ASSYEGSSYNEQF TRBV6-5
AWSRDNNQPQH TRBV30
ASSQDRRRLF TRBV7-2
ASSRTSSSTDTQY TRBV12-3/TRBV12-4
ASSLADGPYEQY TRBV5-1
ASSSQRDQPQH TRBV6-2/TRBV6-3
ASSLPPAYNEQF TRBV5-5
ASSFGRGESQPQH TRBV28
ASSSQGLPNTGELF TRBV7-2
ASSLRGANVLT TRBV28
ASSLGQDFSYEQY TRBV5-1
ASSRGTSGNEQF TRBV3-1
ASSSHRVDWDGYT TRBV28
ASSQYAFTATNEKLF TRBV4-1
ASSQIGGADSYEQY TRBV7-9
ASSQWDDRNTEAF TRBV3-1
SARAGTDYEQY TRBV20-1
ASSTTYEQY TRBV7-9
ASRSAITSPYEQY TRBV12-3/TRBV12-4
ASSFSTVSNEQF TRBV7-8
ASSEAQRDEQF TRBV25-1
ASSQESGDGYT TRBV4-2
SARAQRAGSNTEAF TRBV20-1
ASRSGGPGYGYT TRBV5-1
ASSQRGQYNEKLF TRBV2
ASSPILNYGYT TRBV2